This TCR beta chain was captured by sequencing in a study of graft-versus-host responses after intestinal transplantation. About the research overall: The whole recipient group had anti-thymocyte globulin induction followed by tacrolimus and steroids for roughly three years.

Study conclusions and caveats: Within allografts, high graft-versus-host to host-versus-graft clonal ratios were seen among patients with graft-donor T cell macrochimerism.

The CDR3 is 11 residues long. CDR1 is GTSNPN, CDR2 SVGIG, per germline (reference sequence). Only one count was recorded for this clone. Its matching antigen is unknown. Generated by immunoSEQ multiplex PCR, the TCRdb table keeps only in-frame clones and is missing some. The sample lists about 70,000 clones, 90% to 95% occurring once. The material sequenced was unstimulated CD8+ T cells sorted from spleen or lymph node cells, taken before intestinal transplant. This sequence joins TRBV30 and TRBJ2-2; D remains unclear. The sequence derives from a human donor who received an intestinal transplant. Here the CDR3 DNA reads TGTACGGCTCTAAATGCCGGGGAGCTGTTTTTT. Translating it yields CTALNAGELFF.